Listed here are 10 T cell receptor beta chains from one sample, sequenced in a study of blood T cell repertoires in COVID-19. Clones were read by immunoSEQ multiplex PCR, and TCRdb kept only the in-frame ones, dropping some. Of around 35,000 clones listed, 81% were seen once; the top ten hold around 3.2%. Specimen: peripheral blood. The receptors shown here come from a man between 65 and 80 years old with COVID-19, enrolled during active disease.

This clone was counted a single time. The chain links TRBV5-8 to TRBJ2-2; 9 bases are a match to TRBD1. The CDR3 has 15 residues. The ends lost 5 bases at V and 6 bases at J; junction bases unmatched: 8. Germline V gene sequence: CDR1 SGHTS, CDR2 YDEGEE. CDR3 protein: CASRVRDRVSGELFF. The CDR3 DNA follows: TGTGCCAGCAGGGTACGGGACAGGGTTTCCGGGGAGCTGTTTTTT.

The J gene is TRBJ1-4, the V gene TRBV19; no clear D. Germline V gene data show CDR1 as LNHDA and CDR2 as SQIVND (reference sequence). V shed 5 bases and J shed 3 bases, with 13 bases lying between them. The CDR3 has 15 amino acids. This CDR3 is CASSFSLSPNEKLFF. CDR3 in DNA: TGTGCCAGTAGTTTTAGCCTCAGCCCTAATGAAAAACTGTTTTTT. Together with reference TRBV19 and TRBJ1-4, the CDR3 gives the full variable domain: DGGITQSPKYLFRKEGQNVTLSCEQNLNHDAMYWYRQDPGQGLRLIYYSQIVNDFQKGDIAEGYSVSREKKESFPLTVTSAQKNPTAFYLCASSFSLSPNEKLFFGSGTQLSVL.

This chain links TRBV5-6 with TRBJ1-5; no reliable D call. This CDR3 has 12 amino acids. Trimming took 4 bases from V and 5 from J, leaving 7 bases between them. Germline V CDR1 and CDR2: SGHDT, YYEEEE. The CDR3 bases are TGTGCCAGCAGCGTACGGGATCAGCCCCAGCATTTT. Translated: CASSVRDQPQHF.

This rearrangement joins TRBV6-2 or TRBV6-3 to TRBJ2-5; no clear D gene. The V end was cut by 3 bases, the J end by 5 bases, with 10 bases between. The CDR3 totals 13 residues. The germline CDR1 and CDR2 sequences are MNHEY and SVGEGT. The CDR3 sequence is CASSYLAVETQYF. CDR3 DNA sequence: TGTGCCAGCAGTTATCTCGCGGTGGAGACCCAGTACTTC.

The V and J genes are TRBV11-2 and TRBJ2-5; D not certain. Germline CDR1 and CDR2: SGHAT and FQNNGV. CDR3 length: 12 residues. V was trimmed by 5 bases and J by 7 bases, leaving 11 bases between them. CDR3 DNA: TGTGCCAGCAGCCTACCGGGTGGGACCCAGTACTTC. It specifies CASSLPGGTQYF.

The chain uses TRBV23-1 and TRBJ1-3; D is unclear. TRBV23-1 belongs to the ORF category, with a function that is uncertain. V was clipped by 4 bases and J by 0 bases, with 7 bases between them. The CDR3 is made up of 14 amino acids. This CDR3 is CASSPRYSGNTIYF. CDR3 nucleotides: TGCGCCAGCAGTCCTCGTTACTCTGGAAACACCATATATTTT.

V is TRBV28 and J is TRBJ1-5; the D is unclear. With 3 bases removed from V and 1 base from J, the gap between germline ends came to 16 bases. In germline, CDR1 is MDHEN, CDR2 SYDVKM. The CDR3 is 17 residues long. The DNA for the CDR3 is TGTGCCAGCAGTTTGCCCCACAGTGTAATAAGCAATCAGCCCCAGCATTTT. The encoded protein is CASSLPHSVISNQPQHF. Complete variable domain (other parts from reference TRBV28 and TRBJ1-5): DVKVTQSSRYLVKRTGEKVFLECVQDMDHENMFWYRQDPGLGLRLIYFSYDVKMKEKGDIPEGYSVSREKKERFSLILESASTNQTSMYLCASSLPHSVISNQPQHFGDGTRLSIL.

The chain joins TRBV19 to TRBJ2-3; 9 bases are shared with TRBD1. The germline V gene has CDR1 LNHDA and CDR2 SQIVND (reference sequence). Losses at the gene ends were 3 bases for V and 2 bases for J; bases not matched to a gene: 6. This CDR3 spans 16 amino acids. The chain's CDR3 is CASSILGQGFTDTQYF. DNA for the CDR3: TGTGCCAGTAGTATTCTTGGACAGGGGTTCACAGATACGCAGTATTTT.

The chain has TRBV3-1 (or the pseudogene TRBV3-2) and TRBJ2-5, with 8 nucleotides matching TRBD2. J was trimmed by 4 bases and V by 1 base; bases with no gene match: 8. This CDR3 has 16 amino acids. CDR1 is LGHDT, CDR2 YNNKEL, per germline (reference sequence). The CDR3 reads CASSQAPPGGGETQYF. CDR3 in DNA: TGTGCCAGCAGCCAAGCTCCCCCGGGAGGGGGAGAGACCCAGTACTTC.

This clone was seen a single time. The chain uses TRBV30 and TRBJ2-1, with 9 bases that match TRBD2. CDR1 is GTSNPN, CDR2 SVGIG, per germline (reference sequence). This CDR3 has 14 residues. Trimming at V came to 4 bases and at J to 4 bases, leaving 5 bases not matched to a gene. CDR3 sequence: CAWTLAGVYNEQFF. Written as DNA, the CDR3 is TGTGCCTGGACCTTAGCGGGAGTGTACAATGAGCAGTTCTTC.